The 29 T cell receptor beta chains in this list originate from one sample, sequenced in a study of blood T cells in healthy people across ages. A J-beta primer mix and a sample-barcoded 5' primer were used in a second PCR of about 6 to 12 cycles. TCRdb itself ran the 5' RACE reads through MiXCR, one entry per CDR3 protein. The data hold 2 million or so distinct CDR3 sequences, with about 50% observed a single time. The sequencing input was blood. The receptors were gathered from a middle-aged woman in good health.

This clonotype was counted at least ten times. The chain carries TRBV29-1 and TRBJ2-7, with D possibly matching TRBD1 (5 bases). The V end was cut by 4 bases, the J end by 6 bases, with 13 bases between. Germline V lookup: CDR1 SQVTM, CDR2 ANQGSEA. The CDR3 has 12 amino acids. The DNA for the CDR3 is TGCAGCGTTGTCAGGATCCAGGGCGAGCAGTACTTC. It codes for CSVVRIQGEQYF.

The V gene is TRBV7-6, the J gene TRBJ2-3, with 8 nucleotides matching TRBD1. CDR3 size: 17 residues. The germline gives CDR1 SGHVS, CDR2 FNYEAQ. V dropped 1 base and J dropped 4; count of bases not matched to a gene: 10. This chain's CDR3 is CASSLGGQGAKADTQYF. The CDR3 nucleotides are TGTGCCAGCAGCTTAGGGGGTCAGGGGGCGAAAGCAGATACGCAGTATTTT.

This clonotype has just a few counts. V and J are TRBV20-1 and TRBJ2-3; 8 bases agree with TRBD2. Trimming at V came to 0 bases and at J to 4 bases, leaving 6 bases not matched to a gene. Germline V gene lookup returns CDR1 DFQATT and CDR2 SNEGSKA (reference sequence). The CDR3 is made up of 15 amino acids. The CDR3 DNA is TGCAGTGCTAGAGATTCATGGCGGGGGGCAGATACGCAGTATTTT. Protein sequence: CSARDSWRGADTQYF.

A word on this clonotype: One end of the junction varies from germline; a read error may be responsible. This chain links TRBV3-1 with TRBJ2-1, with no clear D. Per the germline V gene, CDR1 is LGHDT and CDR2 is YNNKEL (reference sequence). The CDR3 runs 13 residues. The CDR3 nucleotides read TGTGCCAGTAGCCGTAGGGAACCCAATGGGCAGTTCTTC. Amino acid sequence: CASSRREPNGQFF.

The chain carries TRBV7-2 and TRBJ2-7, with D possibly matching TRBD2 (5 bases). With 5 bases removed from V and 4 bases from J, the gap between germline ends came to 15 bases. This CDR3 comprises 14 residues. CDR1 is SGHTA and CDR2 is FQGNSA in the germline V gene. CDR3 nucleotide sequence: TGTGCCAGCAGCCCCGGACTCCAAAGATACGAGCAGTACTTC. Amino acids: CASSPGLQRYEQYF.

The chain links TRBV7-2 to TRBJ2-7; the D gene is possibly TRBD2 (6 bases). Germline values: CDR1 SGHTA, CDR2 FQGNSA. The CDR3 loop spans 17 amino acids. With 1 base removed from V and 2 bases from J, the gap between germline ends came to 18 bases. The CDR3 nucleotides are TGTGCCAGCAGCTTAGAAGTTAGCGGATCCTACCCCTACGAGCAGTACTTC. It is translated as CASSLEVSGSYPYEQYF.

J is TRBJ2-5 and V is TRBV4-1, with TRBD2 matching over 7 bases. V lost 1 base to trimming and J lost 4 bases; unmatched junction nucleotides: 9. The germline V gene has CDR1 MGHRA and CDR2 YSYEKL. The CDR3 runs to 16 residues. The CDR3 is CASSQGTGLVSETQYF. CDR3 DNA: TGCGCCAGCAGCCAAGGTACCGGACTAGTGTCAGAGACCCAGTACTTC.

The genes are TRBV29-1 and TRBJ1-2; possibly TRBD1 for D (5 bases). From germline, CDR1 is SQVTM and CDR2 ANQGSEA. The CDR3 runs 11 residues. CDR3 protein: CSYQRGDGYTF. The CDR3 DNA sequence: TGCAGTTATCAGAGGGGAGATGGCTACACCTTC. Combining the CDR3 with reference TRBV29-1 and TRBJ1-2 gives the whole variable domain SAVISQKPSRDICQRGTSLTIQCQVDSQVTMMFWYRQQPGQSLTLIATANQGSEATYESGFVIDKFPISRPNLTFSTLTVSNMSPEDSSIYLCSYQRGDGYTFGSGTRLTVV.

This clonotype showed up just a few times. The chain recombines TRBV7-2 with TRBJ2-4, with TRBD1 matching 8 bases. Per germline, CDR1 SGHTA and CDR2 FQGNSA. V lost 3 bases, J lost 0 bases, and 7 bases stayed unmatched. This CDR3 spans 17 amino acids. The chain's CDR3 is CASSFPGQGLAKNIQYF. The CDR3 DNA is TGTGCCAGCAGCTTCCCCGGACAGGGTCTAGCCAAAAACATTCAGTACTTC.

J is TRBJ2-5 and V is TRBV20-1; possible D gene TRBD2, 7 bases. With 3 bases removed from V and 3 bases from J, the gap between germline ends came to 14 bases. Looked up from germline, CDR1 is DFQATT and CDR2 is SNEGSKA (reference sequence). The CDR3 consists of 14 residues. As DNA, the CDR3 is TGCAGTGCTAGTATCGGGGGGCCCAAAGAGACCCAGTACTTC. Translation gives CSASIGGPKETQYF.

This clonotype was observed a handful of times. The chain employs TRBV29-1 and TRBJ2-7; 9 nucleotides match TRBD1. This CDR3 contains 13 residues. Germline CDR1 and CDR2: SQVTM and ANQGSEA. Unmatched junction bases numbered 5, after V lost 6 bases and J lost 2 bases. In DNA, the CDR3 is TGCAGCGTAGGACAGGGGCCCACCTACGAGCAGTACTTC. It specifies CSVGQGPTYEQYF.

The CDR3 loop is CSALLAGGPNQQYF. Here the CDR3 DNA reads TGCAGTGCTTTACTAGCGGGGGGGCCTAACCAGCAGTACTTC. The chain combines TRBV20-1 with TRBJ2-7, with TRBD2 matching over 13 bases. The germline CDR1 and CDR2 sequences are DFQATT and SNEGSKA (reference sequence). The trim removed 5 bases at V and 8 bases at J, leaving 9 bases unmatched. This CDR3 has 14 residues.

This clonotype has only one observation. This chain uses TRBV4-3 with TRBJ2-2; D possibly corresponds to TRBD2 (5 bases). Trimming shortened V by 3 bases and J by 6 bases, and 8 bases separated the two germline ends. The germline V gene encodes CDR1 LGHNA and CDR2 YSLEER. The CDR3 is 13 amino acids. The CDR3 sequence is CASSQARAGELFF. The DNA for the CDR3 is TGCGCCAGCAGCCAGGCGAGGGCCGGGGAGCTGTTTTTT.

This chain joins TRBV6-2 or TRBV6-3 and TRBJ2-1; D remains ambiguous. The length of the CDR3 is 11 residues. The germline V and J ends were trimmed by 2 bases and 9 bases, with 5 bases remaining between them. Germline V gene sequence: CDR1 MNHEY, CDR2 SVGEGT. The CDR3 DNA sequence: TGTGCCAGCAGTTACGCTTTTGAGCAGTTCTTC. Translated: CASSYAFEQFF.

This clonotype was seen a few times. The V call is TRBV5-1, the J call TRBJ2-7, with 8 bases fitting TRBD2. J was trimmed by 4 bases and V by 0 bases; bases with no gene match: 9. This CDR3 is 16 amino acids long. CDR1 and CDR2 from the germline V gene are SGHRS and YFSETQ. CDR3 sequence reads: CASSLATGTGGYEQYF. CDR3 sequence (DNA): TGCGCCAGCAGCTTGGCCACCGGGACGGGAGGGTACGAGCAGTACTTC.

The chain links TRBV6-1 to TRBJ2-7, with 9 bases identical to TRBD1. The CDR3 contains 14 residues. The V gene's germline CDR1 is MNHNS and CDR2 SASEGT. V lost 8 bases, J lost 11 bases, and 16 bases stayed unmatched. CDR3: CASEGTQGARLKYF. Written as DNA, the CDR3 is TGTGCCAGCGAGGGGACACAGGGGGCCCGCCTTAAGTACTTC.

The rearrangement links TRBV19 to TRBJ2-1, with D unresolved. Trimming took 0 bases from V and 14 from J, leaving 11 bases between them. Germline CDR1 reads LNHDA; CDR2 reads SQIVND (reference sequence). The length of the CDR3 is 12 residues. CDR3 DNA: TGTGCCAGTAGTATAGACGGCGATCGGGAGTTCTTC. This codes for CASSIDGDREFF.

This sequence joins TRBV7-2 and TRBJ2-5; D gene unclear. V was shortened by 7 bases and J by 1 base, with 13 bases between the two germline ends. Germline CDR1 SGHTA, CDR2 FQGNSA. The CDR3 extends over 14 amino acids. CDR3 DNA: TGTGCCAGCAACTTTCTCCCAGGCCAAGAGACCCAGTACTTC. Its protein product is CASNFLPGQETQYF.

CDR3 residues: CASSQYPGLAGYEQYF. As DNA, the CDR3 is TGTGCCAGCAGCCAATATCCGGGACTAGCGGGGTACGAGCAGTACTTC. The chain carries TRBV3-1 and TRBJ2-7; the match to TRBD2 covers 13 bases. Germline V gene lookup returns CDR1 LGHDT and CDR2 YNNKEL (reference sequence). J lost 4 bases, V lost 2 bases, and 5 bases had no gene match. This CDR3 has 16 residues.

This clonotype was seen a handful of times. The chain carries TRBV20-1 and TRBJ1-1, with D possibly being TRBD1 (6 bases). Trimming left V 4 bases short and J 1 base short, with 16 bases between. The CDR3 totals 15 residues. Germline-derived CDR1 and CDR2 are DFQATT and SNEGSKA (reference sequence). Here the CDR3 DNA reads TGCAGTGCTATTCCCTTAGACAGGACGAACACTGAAGCTTTCTTT. It specifies CSAIPLDRTNTEAFF.

V is TRBV6-1 and J is TRBJ2-5; perhaps D is TRBD1 or TRBD2 (6 bases each). Trimming left V 2 bases short and J 0 bases short, with 16 bases between. Germline V gene sequence: CDR1 MNHNS, CDR2 SASEGT. This CDR3 is built from 17 residues. CDR3 sequence reads: CASSESIRGAHQETQYF. CDR3 nucleotide sequence: TGTGCCAGCAGTGAAAGTATAAGGGGGGCTCACCAAGAGACCCAGTACTTC.

This sequence joins TRBV29-1 and TRBJ2-3, with D perhaps TRBD2 (7 bases). This CDR3 has 14 residues. Germline CDR1 and CDR2: SQVTM and ANQGSEA. Deletions cut 6 bases from V and 1 base from J, with 14 bases between. DNA for the CDR3: TGCAGCGTACTAGGGGGGGTTGGCACAGATACGCAGTATTTT. This gives the protein CSVLGGVGTDTQYF.

This chain uses TRBV20-1 with TRBJ2-1; D is ambiguous. Looked up from germline, CDR1 is DFQATT and CDR2 is SNEGSKA (reference sequence). This CDR3 region has 13 residues. Trimming removed 1 base from V and 9 bases from J, with 13 bases in between. The CDR3 sequence: CSARVNVGSEQFF. The CDR3 bases are TGCAGTGCTAGAGTGAACGTGGGTAGTGAGCAGTTCTTC.

This chain connects TRBV9 to TRBJ1-6; 8 nucleotides match TRBD1. The germline CDR1 and CDR2 sequences are SGDLS and YYNGEE. The CDR3 extends over 19 amino acids. The V gene end was trimmed by 0 bases and the J gene end by 7 bases; junction bases not matched to a gene: 15. The CDR3 bases are TGTGCCAGCAGCGTAGGGCTCCCCGGGACAGGAGCCTTAAATTCACCCCTCCACTTT. Protein: CASSVGLPGTGALNSPLHF.

V and J are TRBV20-1 and TRBJ2-3; D is possibly TRBD1 (5 bases). The CDR3 has 12 residues. The V gene lost 6 bases and the J gene lost 6 bases, with 13 bases spanning the gap. The germline V gene encodes CDR1 DFQATT and CDR2 SNEGSKA (reference sequence). CDR3 nucleotide sequence: TGCAGTGCGGCCACCTGGGGCGATACGCAGTATTTT. It specifies CSAATWGDTQYF.

The chain uses TRBV2 and TRBJ2-3; TRBD1 is a possible D gene (6 bases). Germline CDR1 and CDR2: SNHLY and FYNNEI. V was shortened by 6 bases and J by 2 bases, with 18 bases between the two germline ends. This CDR3 has 16 residues. CDR3 loop: CASSPNRGQYTDTQYF. The CDR3 DNA is TGTGCCAGCAGCCCAAATCGAGGACAGTACACAGATACGCAGTATTTT.

This clonotype has more than one count but fewer than ten. The DNA for the CDR3 is TGTGCCAGCAGCATACAAGCCTACGAGCAGTACTTC. This gives the protein CASSIQAYEQYF. The V gene is TRBV28, the J gene TRBJ2-7; D unresolved. Trimming stripped 6 bases from V and 2 bases from J, with 8 bases between. Germline V lookup: CDR1 MDHEN, CDR2 SYDVKM. This CDR3 spans 12 amino acids.

The V gene is TRBV21-1, the J gene TRBJ2-7; TRBD2, the table's D call, lacks a check against the DNA. TRBV21-1 is a pseudogene segment. This CDR3 is built from 19 residues. The chain's CDR3 is CASSKEPPSGVLSSYEQYF. CDR3 DNA sequence: TGTGCCAGCAGCAAAGAACCGCCTAGCGGGGTTCTTAGCTCCTACGAGCAGTACTTC.

The chain uses TRBV13 and TRBJ2-1, with 15 bases aligning to TRBD2. V lost 0 bases, J lost 0 bases, and 15 bases stayed unmatched. The germline gives CDR1 PRHDT, CDR2 FYEKMQ (reference sequence). The CDR3 length is 23 residues. CDR3 amino acids: CASSLGLGLAGGHSTSSYNEQFF. The CDR3 bases are TGTGCCAGCAGCTTAGGCCTGGGACTAGCGGGGGGCCATAGCACTAGCTCCTACAATGAGCAGTTCTTC. The full variable domain, rest sourced from reference TRBV13 and TRBJ2-1, is AAGVIQSPRHLIKEKRETATLKCYPIPRHDTVYWYQQGPGQDPQFLISFYEKMQSDKGSIPDRFSAQQFSDYHSELNMSSLELGDSALYFCASSLGLGLAGGHSTSSYNEQFFGPGTRLTVL.